The 9 T cell receptor beta chains listed next were all sequenced from one sample in a study of cytomegalovirus exposure and HLA in healthy donors. A multiplex PCR was run with 60 Vbeta primers and 13 Jbeta primers. Libraries were prepared by immunoSEQ multiplex PCR; TCRdb keeps only in-frame clonotypes and omits some of them. Here the sample spans some 110,000 clones, under 85% being singletons. Sequenced input: PBMCs. Receptors originate from a man aged 25-45 years in good health and CMV-seropositive.

This clone was picked up a small number of times. In DNA form, the CDR3 reads TGTGCCAGCAGCAACAGGAGTAGGGATCCGAACACTGAAGCTTTCTTT. It specifies CASSNRSRDPNTEAFF. This chain uses TRBV5-5 with TRBJ1-1; the D gene is possibly TRBD1 (5 bases). The V end lost 4 bases, the J end lost 1 base, and 17 bases lay between the germline ends. The CDR3 is 16 residues long. Germline V lookup: CDR1 SGHKS, CDR2 YYEKEE (reference sequence).

With regard to this clone: Its ends do not fully match the called genes, so a read error is possible. The chain links TRBV29-1 to TRBJ1-2; possible D gene TRBD1, 6 bases. CDR3 length: 13 amino acids. Per germline, CDR1 SQVTM and CDR2 ANQGSEA. CDR3 DNA sequence: TGCAGCGTTGAGTGGGGGGGGACAAACGGCTACCCCTTC. Encoded protein: CSVEWGGTNGYPF.

This clone was seen only once. This chain joins TRBV6-5 and TRBJ1-6; tentatively, D is TRBD1 (6 bases). Germline V gene lookup returns CDR1 MNHEY and CDR2 SVGAGI. The V end lost 5 bases, the J end lost 6 bases, and 11 bases lay between the germline ends. The CDR3 is 14 amino acids. The CDR3 is CASSTDRTNSPLHF. As DNA, the CDR3 is TGTGCCAGCAGTACGGACAGAACTAATTCACCCCTCCACTTT.

The gene calls are TRBV5-8 and TRBJ1-2; tentatively, D is TRBD1 (6 bases). Per germline, CDR1 SGHTS and CDR2 YDEGEE. This CDR3 contains 13 residues. V lost 0 bases to trimming and J lost 6 bases, with 9 bases between them. The CDR3 DNA reads as TGTGCCAGCAGCTTGGTAGGGGGTCATGGCTACACCTTC. Its translation: CASSLVGGHGYTF.

The chain recombines TRBV7-6 with TRBJ2-1, with 7 bases that match TRBD1. After removal of 6 bases from V and 1 base from J, the junction contained 3 bases not matched to a gene. Germline V gene sequence: CDR1 SGHVS, CDR2 FNYEAQ. The CDR3 covers 14 residues. CDR3 in DNA: TGTGCCAGCAGTCAGGACAGGTCCTACAATGAGCAGTTCTTC. Protein product: CASSQDRSYNEQFF. Complete variable domain (other parts from reference TRBV7-6 and TRBJ2-1): GAGVSQSPRYKVTKRGQDVALRCDPISGHVSLYWYRQALGQGPEFLTYFNYEAQQDKSGLPNDRFSAERPEGSISTLTIQRTEQRDSAMYRCASSQDRSYNEQFFGPGTRLTVL.

The rearrangement links TRBV2 to TRBJ1-1, with TRBD1 matching over 8 bases. V dropped 6 bases and J dropped 1; count of bases not matched to a gene: 7. CDR1 and CDR2 (germline): SNHLY, FYNNEI. This CDR3 is 15 amino acids long. The CDR3 sequence: CASRVRQGTNTEAFF. For the CDR3, the DNA is TGTGCCAGCAGGGTTAGACAGGGGACGAACACTGAAGCTTTCTTT.

The chain has TRBV5-1 and TRBJ1-1; 8 nucleotides align to TRBD1. The V and J ends lost 8 bases and 1 base, in that order; junction bases with no gene match: 7. Germline CDR1 and CDR2: SGHRS and YFSETQ. The CDR3 is 14 amino acids. The CDR3 is CASRAGTGNTEAFF. The CDR3 DNA reads as TGCGCCAGTCGCGCCGGGACAGGGAACACTGAAGCTTTCTTT.

This clone has a handful of counts. The chain joins TRBV27 to TRBJ2-7, with TRBD1 matching over 8 bases. After removal of 6 bases from V and 6 bases from J, the junction contained 7 bases not matched to a gene. This CDR3 is built from 13 residues. The V gene's germline CDR1 is MNHEY and CDR2 SMNVEV (reference sequence). The CDR3 loop reads CASRRTGMVEQYF. The CDR3 DNA sequence: TGTGCCAGCAGGAGGACAGGGATGGTCGAGCAGTACTTC.

The V gene is TRBV5-6, the J gene TRBJ2-1, with a weak D call TRBD2 (7 bases). The germline gives CDR1 SGHDT, CDR2 YYEEEE. This CDR3 is 14 amino acids long. V lost 4 bases, J lost 10 bases, and 18 bases lay in between. CDR3 protein: CASSKRPGGGEQFF. For the CDR3, the DNA is TGTGCCAGCAGCAAAAGGCCGGGGGGCGGAGAGCAGTTCTTC.